Here is one T cell receptor beta chain with its context. Its target is not known. The repertoire was sequenced with immunoSEQ multiplex PCR; TCRdb's copy has only in-frame clones and lacks some. The sample comprises about 17,000 clones, more than 65% of which are singletons, and 35% to 40% rests with the top ten. Starting 14 to 28 days after autologous transplant, ipilimumab 1 mg/kg was given. This sample is drawn from a study of ipilimumab plus nivolumab after autologous stem cell transplantation. Across the study: Patients received a median of roughly 5 ipilimumab and roughly 8 nivolumab doses. Study conclusions and caveats: TCR repertoire, Treg phenotype and gut microbiota reportedly support more study of this approach.

The germline V and J ends were trimmed by 2 bases and 6 bases, with 5 bases remaining between them. Germline loops: CDR1 SGHVS, CDR2 FQNEAQ. This CDR3 comprises 12 residues. This specimen consisted of PBMCs, obtained in a trial of ipilimumab plus nivolumab as post-transplant consolidation. This TCR was recovered from a male donor with diffuse large B-cell lymphoma. The chain links TRBV7-8 to TRBJ2-1; D ambiguous. For the CDR3, the DNA is TGTGCCAGCAGCTTACGAGGCAATGAGCAGTTCTTC. It yields the protein CASSLRGNEQFF.